What follows is one T cell receptor (beta chain) and its context. As yet, its antigen is unknown. The study reverse transcribed the entire isolated RNA, so it sequenced expressed TCRB transcripts. Here immunoSEQ multiplex PCR was the method, and the copy in TCRdb shows in-frame clones only, minus some. The sample shows 300,000 to 400,000 clones, roughly 11% of them seen only once. This sample was taken from a study of beta chain features in type 1 diabetes. Study information: Age and gender were similar between patients and healthy donors, as were cell yields. General study results and limits: PCR might preferentially amplify shorter templates, equally in patients and controls.

Trimming removed 3 bases at V and 8 bases at J, with 7 bases between. The CDR3 is 11 amino acids. Per germline, CDR1 KGHSH and CDR2 LQKENI. The chain carries TRBV18 and TRBJ2-5, with no clear D. Sample: naive CD4+ T cells from blood. This sequence was found in a young woman in good health. CDR3 loop: CASSPEATQYF. CDR3 nucleotide sequence: TGTGCCAGCTCACCTGAAGCAACCCAGTACTTC.